These 18 T cell receptor beta chains share one sample of origin, sequenced in a study of cytomegalovirus exposure and HLA in healthy donors. The PCR contained 60 Vbeta and 13 Jbeta primers. Some clones are missing from TCRdb's copy, which holds only in-frame ones; the method was immunoSEQ multiplex PCR. The profile shows about 140,000 clones, over 8% of them singletons. Sequencing was carried out using PBMCs. All receptors come from a male donor in good health and CMV-seronegative.

The table lists this clone with a few counts. The J gene is TRBJ1-1, the V gene TRBV25-1; no clear D. The CDR3 totals 14 residues. CDR1 MGHDK and CDR2 SYGVNS come from the germline V gene. V lost 3 bases, J lost 4 bases, and 12 bases lay in between. CDR3 DNA sequence: TGTGCCAGCAGTGACCTCCGAGCGGCCACTGAAGCTTTCTTT. Its translation: CASSDLRAATEAFF.

There are a few counts of this clone. J is TRBJ1-1 and V is TRBV9; 8 positions agree with TRBD1. The CDR3 extends over 15 amino acids. The V segment lost 4 bases and the J segment 0 bases; nucleotides outside the gene matches: 5. CDR1 SGDLS and CDR2 YYNGEE come from the germline V gene. The CDR3 DNA reads TGTGCCAGCAGCCCCCGACAGGGGATGAACACTGAAGCTTTCTTT. Translating gives CASSPRQGMNTEAFF.

The chain uses TRBV9 and TRBJ2-3; 9 nucleotides agree with TRBD2. The CDR3 is 16 residues long. Trimming removed 3 bases from V and 4 bases from J; junction bases left unmatched: 9. Per the germline V gene, CDR1 is SGDLS and CDR2 is YYNGEE. The CDR3 region is CASSARWREGADTQYF. CDR3 in DNA: TGTGCCAGCAGCGCAAGGTGGCGGGAGGGTGCAGATACGCAGTATTTT. Drawing the rest from reference TRBV9 and TRBJ2-3, the complete variable domain is DSGVTQTPKHLITATGQRVTLRCSPRSGDLSVYWYQQSLDQGLQFLIQYYNGEERAKGNILERFSAQQFPDLHSELNLSSLELGDSALYFCASSARWREGADTQYFGPGTRLTVL.

V gene TRBV19 combines with J gene TRBJ2-7; D is undetermined. Trimming took 3 bases from V and 0 from J, leaving 9 bases between them. Germline V lookup: CDR1 LNHDA, CDR2 SQIVND (reference sequence). This CDR3 comprises 14 residues. CDR3 DNA: TGTGCCAGTAGTATTGGTGGAGTCTCCTACGAGCAGTACTTC. Protein product: CASSIGGVSYEQYF.

The chain couples TRBV25-1 to TRBJ1-3; D not resolved. The CDR3 spans 15 residues. Between the trimmed V and J ends, which lost 1 base and 3 bases, there was a span of 10 bases. CDR1 is MGHDK, CDR2 SYGVNS, per germline. This chain's CDR3 is CASSESGNHGNTIYF. The CDR3 DNA is TGTGCCAGCAGTGAATCCGGGAATCATGGAAACACCATATATTTT. Complete variable domain (other parts from reference TRBV25-1 and TRBJ1-3): EADIYQTPRYLVIGTGKKITLECSQTMGHDKMYWYQQDPGMELHLIHYSYGVNSTEKGDLSSESTVSRIRTEHFPLTLESARPSHTSQYLCASSESGNHGNTIYFGEGSWLTVV.

The J gene is TRBJ1-1, the V gene TRBV4-2; 9 bases match TRBD1. The V and J ends lost 0 bases and 4 bases, in that order; junction bases with no gene match: 6. This CDR3 spans 16 amino acids. Per germline, CDR1 LGHNA and CDR2 YNFKEQ. The CDR3 sequence: CASSQDHRGRGTEAFF. DNA of the CDR3: TGTGCCAGCAGCCAAGACCACAGGGGGCGGGGCACTGAAGCTTTCTTT.

V usage is TRBV15 and J usage is TRBJ2-7, with D perhaps matching TRBD2 (6 bases). Trimming stripped 0 bases from V and 4 bases from J, with 7 bases between. Germline V lookup: CDR1 LNHNV, CDR2 YYDKDF (reference sequence). The CDR3 runs 13 residues. The CDR3 DNA is TGTGCCACCAGCAGAGATCGGGAGTACGAGCAGTACTTC. This gives the protein CATSRDREYEQYF. The complete variable domain, with remaining parts taken from reference TRBV15 and TRBJ2-7, reads DAMVIQNPRYQVTQFGKPVTLSCSQTLNHNVMYWYQQKSSQAPKLLFHYYDKDFNNEADTPDNFQSRRPNTSFCFLDIRSPGLGDTAMYLCATSRDREYEQYFGPGTRLTVT.

This clone was observed a few times. The chain joins TRBV7-9 to TRBJ1-5, with a possible D match to TRBD1 (5 bases). V was cut by 6 bases and J by 5 bases, with 11 bases left in between. Germline V gene data show CDR1 as SEHNR and CDR2 as FQNEAQ (reference sequence). This CDR3 has 13 amino acids. The CDR3 coding sequence is TGTGCCAGCAGTTTTTTAGGGGATCAGCCCCAGCATTTT. Protein sequence: CASSFLGDQPQHF.

V and J are TRBV25-1 and TRBJ1-1; possibly TRBD1 for D (5 bases). The V gene's germline CDR1 is MGHDK and CDR2 SYGVNS. The CDR3 length is 14 residues. Deletions cut 5 bases from V and 4 bases from J, with 14 bases between. The CDR3 nucleotides read TGTGCCAGCAGTCACGTGGGGGGTCCCACTGAAGCTTTCTTT. This codes for CASSHVGGPTEAFF.

This clone has more than one count but fewer than ten. The V gene is TRBV18, the J gene TRBJ1-2, with a possible D match to TRBD1 (5 bases). The V and J ends lost 3 bases and 2 bases respectively, with 13 bases between them. Germline loops: CDR1 KGHSH, CDR2 LQKENI. The CDR3 extends over 15 amino acids. The DNA for the CDR3 is TGTGCCAGCTCACCGCCGGGGGGAAGGAACTATGGCTACACCTTC. Encoded protein: CASSPPGGRNYGYTF.

This clone was counted between two and nine times. An end of the junction differs from the germline gene, which may be a read error. The rearrangement links TRBV7-2 to TRBJ1-1, with TRBD1 as a possible D gene (6 bases). This CDR3 comprises 15 residues. The germline CDR1 and CDR2 sequences are SGHTA and FQGNSA. The CDR3 DNA reads TGTGCCGGCAGCTTTGAGGAAGGGGGAAACACTGAAGCTTTCTTT. It encodes CAGSFEEGGNTEAFF.

DNA for the CDR3: TGTGCCAGCAGTGATTACAGACCCAATCAGCCCCAGCATTTT. Its protein product is CASSDYRPNQPQHF. The V and J genes are TRBV2 and TRBJ1-5, with unresolved D. Germline V gives CDR1 SNHLY, CDR2 FYNNEI. The CDR3 has 14 amino acids. Deletions cut 3 bases from V and 3 bases from J, with 9 bases between.

This clone was counted between two and nine times. The chain joins TRBV27 to TRBJ1-2; possible D gene TRBD1, 5 bases. This CDR3 region has 17 residues. Germline CDR1 MNHEY, CDR2 SMNVEV (reference sequence). V lost 2 bases and J lost 3, with 19 bases in between. CDR3 sequence: CASSLGAGHGSHYGYTF. CDR3 DNA: TGTGCCAGCAGTTTAGGGGCAGGGCACGGGTCGCACTATGGCTACACCTTC.

This clone came up a few times. This chain joins TRBV6-6 and TRBJ2-1; possible D gene TRBD1, 5 bases. Germline V lookup: CDR1 MNHNY, CDR2 SVGAGI (reference sequence). Trimming removed 2 bases from V and 8 bases from J, with 16 bases in between. The CDR3 spans 15 residues. CDR3 sequence: CASSYRLARVDEQFF. DNA for the CDR3: TGTGCCAGCAGTTACCGGCTGGCCAGGGTCGATGAGCAGTTCTTC.

The rearrangement joins TRBV5-6 to TRBJ1-1, with 7 bases aligning to TRBD1. CDR3 length: 15 amino acids. Germline V gene data show CDR1 as SGHDT and CDR2 as YYEEEE. V lost 0 bases, J lost 2 bases, and 4 bases stayed unmatched. CDR3 in amino acids: CASSLEGTDNTEAFF. DNA for the CDR3: TGTGCCAGCAGCTTGGAGGGGACAGATAACACTGAAGCTTTCTTT.

This clone was picked up a small number of times. The J gene is TRBJ1-1, the V gene TRBV28, with TRBD1 as a possible D gene (5 bases). Germline assignment: CDR1 MDHEN and CDR2 SYDVKM. CDR3 size: 15 residues. V was shortened by 2 bases and J by 2 bases, with 12 bases between the two germline ends. DNA of the CDR3: TGTGCCAGCAGTTTACTGACAGAGACAAACACTGAAGCTTTCTTT. Amino acid sequence: CASSLLTETNTEAFF.

CDR3 DNA sequence: TGTGCCAGCAGCTACCCAGGGGGCGCAGGTCCGTTGAACACTGAAGCTTTCTTT. Its protein product is CASSYPGGAGPLNTEAFF. This chain connects TRBV7-2 to TRBJ1-1, with 8 bases identical to TRBD1. The trim removed 4 bases at V and 0 bases at J, leaving 13 bases unmatched. The CDR3 totals 18 residues. Germline lookup yields CDR1 SGHTA and CDR2 FQGNSA.

The chain combines TRBV19 with TRBJ2-3, with D possibly matching TRBD2 (5 bases). Germline V lookup: CDR1 LNHDA, CDR2 SQIVND (reference sequence). With 2 bases removed from V and 2 bases from J, the gap between germline ends came to 8 bases. The CDR3 sequence is 14 residues long. CDR3 bases: TGTGCCAGTAGTATATCCGGGAACACAGATACGCAGTATTTT. This sequence encodes CASSISGNTDTQYF.